These 19 T cell receptor beta chains were all obtained from the same sample, sequenced in a study of cytomegalovirus exposure and HLA in healthy donors. The repertoire was sequenced with immunoSEQ multiplex PCR; TCRdb's copy has only in-frame clones and lacks some. The table has about 150,000 clones, more than 75% seen once. Sequenced input: PBMCs. The receptors here all came from a man younger than 35 in good health and CMV-seronegative.

The rearrangement uses TRBV14 and TRBJ2-7, with D tentatively TRBD1 (5 bases). CDR3 length equals 16 residues. The germline V gene has CDR1 SGHDN and CDR2 FVKESK. Trimming shortened V by 1 base and J by 4 bases, and 17 bases separated the two germline ends. CDR3 protein: CASSQGPATGRYEQYV. The CDR3 DNA is TGTGCCAGCAGCCAAGGTCCGGCCACAGGCCGGTACGAGCAGTACGTC.

The chain has TRBV28 and TRBJ1-2, with D tentatively TRBD1 (5 bases). The CDR3 totals 14 residues. From germline, CDR1 is MDHEN and CDR2 SYDVKM. V lost 2 bases to trimming and J lost 6 bases, with 13 bases between them. The CDR3 loop is CASSLPGGVDGYTF. The CDR3 region has the DNA TGTGCCAGCAGTTTACCGGGGGGGGTCGATGGCTACACCTTC.

This clone was found once. CDR3 protein: CASTIFSSYEQYF. CDR3 nucleotide sequence: TGTGCCAGCACCATTTTTAGCTCCTACGAGCAGTACTTC. This chain connects TRBV5-6 to TRBJ2-7; D call uncertain. Germline loops: CDR1 SGHDT, CDR2 YYEEEE. The CDR3 spans 13 residues. V lost 6 bases, J lost 0 bases, and 10 bases lay in between.

The rearrangement links TRBV18 to TRBJ2-1, with a weak D call TRBD2 (6 bases). V lost 2 bases and J lost 5, with 7 bases in between. Germline CDR1 reads KGHSH; CDR2 reads LQKENI. The CDR3 consists of 13 residues. CDR3: CASSPGGDNEQFF. The CDR3 DNA is TGTGCCAGCTCACCAGGAGGGGACAATGAGCAGTTCTTC.

The chain uses TRBV7-2 and TRBJ2-7; TRBD2 matches 8 bases. The V and J ends lost 4 bases and 2 bases, in that order; junction bases with no gene match: 4. Germline V CDR1 and CDR2: SGHTA, FQGNSA. CDR3 length: 14 amino acids. Here the CDR3 DNA reads TGTGCCAGCAGCTCGTCGCGGGGGGCCTACGAGCAGTACGTC. Residues: CASSSSRGAYEQYV.

The genes are TRBV29-1 and TRBJ2-6, with no clear D. V gave up 5 bases and J gave up 0 bases, with 14 bases separating them. The germline V gene encodes CDR1 SQVTM and CDR2 ANQGSEA. The CDR3 totals 16 residues. DNA for the CDR3: TGCAGCGTTCGGCCCAGGATTAGCTCTGGGGCCAACGTCCTGACTTTC. Its protein product is CSVRPRISSGANVLTF.

The chain combines TRBV5-4 with TRBJ2-1, with TRBD2 matching 8 bases. The V gene's germline CDR1 is SGHNT and CDR2 YYREEE (reference sequence). The CDR3 loop spans 17 amino acids. V was clipped by 3 bases and J by 9 bases; unmatched bases: 17. CDR3 sequence (DNA): TGTGCCAGCAGCTCGGGTACCCTTAGCGGGGACATTTTTGAGCAGTTCTTC. Translating it yields CASSSGTLSGDIFEQFF.

This chain uses TRBV10-3 with TRBJ2-2; a weak D match, TRBD2 (6 bases). CDR1 is ENHRY, CDR2 SYGVKD, per germline. The CDR3 extends over 13 amino acids. V gave up 2 bases and J gave up 5 bases, with 6 bases separating them. CDR3 nucleotides: TGTGCCATCAGTGAGGGGGGGACCGGGGAGCTGTTTTTT. This translates into CAISEGGTGELFF.

The table lists this clone with a few counts. The chain joins TRBV28 to TRBJ1-3; D is possibly TRBD1 (6 bases). There are 19 residues in the CDR3. V lost 1 base and J 0 bases, leaving 19 bases between the germline ends. CDR1 and CDR2 from the germline V gene are MDHEN and SYDVKM. CDR3 sequence (DNA): TGTGCCAGCAGTTTATCTCCCTGGGGGACATTCTACTCTGGAAACACCATATATTTT. Its translation is CASSLSPWGTFYSGNTIYF.

This chain connects TRBV4-3 to TRBJ1-2, with a possible D match to TRBD1 (5 bases). The CDR3 totals 15 residues. Germline V gives CDR1 LGHNA, CDR2 YSLEER. The V end was cut by 2 bases, the J end by 4 bases, with 14 bases between. The DNA of the CDR3 is TGCGCCAGCAGCCAACGTACGGGGGTCGGCTATGGCTACACCTTC. It yields the protein CASSQRTGVGYGYTF.

This sequence joins TRBV29-1 and TRBJ2-3, with 7 bases matching TRBD2. Trimming took 7 bases from V and 4 from J; bases not matched to a gene: 11. Germline V gene lookup returns CDR1 SQVTM and CDR2 ANQGSEA. The CDR3 has 14 residues. CDR3 DNA: TGCAGCGACGAAGTTGGGGGGGACGCAGATACGCAGTATTTT. It encodes CSDEVGGDADTQYF.

This chain uses TRBV4-2 with TRBJ1-2; 7 positions agree with TRBD1. Trimming at V came to 9 bases and at J to 2 bases, leaving 12 bases not matched to a gene. CDR3 length: 15 residues. In germline, CDR1 is LGHNA, CDR2 YNFKEQ. The CDR3 spells CASLRDSLGNYGYTF. Here the CDR3 DNA reads TGTGCCAGTCTTAGGGACAGCCTAGGGAACTATGGCTACACCTTC.

The rearrangement uses TRBV6-5 and TRBJ1-3; a possible D gene is TRBD1 (5 bases). V gave up 6 bases and J gave up 4 bases, with 16 bases separating them. Per the germline V gene, CDR1 is MNHEY and CDR2 is SVGAGI. This CDR3 region has 15 residues. For the CDR3, the DNA is TGTGCCAGCAGCCTCCAGGAGGGGTCGGGAAACACCATATATTTT. This gives the protein CASSLQEGSGNTIYF.

The chain combines TRBV28 with TRBJ1-2; D uncertain. The CDR3 totals 14 residues. CDR1 and CDR2 (germline): MDHEN, SYDVKM. Between the trimmed V and J ends, which lost 4 bases and 5 bases, there was a span of 14 bases. CDR3 in amino acids: CASSSPPGGYGYTF. CDR3 DNA: TGTGCCAGCAGTTCCCCCCCGGGCGGGTATGGCTACACCTTC.

V gene TRBV18 combines with J gene TRBJ2-5; TRBD2 matches 13 bases. Germline-derived CDR1 and CDR2 are KGHSH and LQKENI. This CDR3 is 15 amino acids long. V shed 6 bases, J shed 5 bases, and the junction held 6 bases outside the gene matches. In DNA, the CDR3 is TGTGCCAGCTCCCTAGGGACTAGCGGGAAGGAGACCCAGTACTTC. It specifies CASSLGTSGKETQYF. Variable domain in full (rest from reference TRBV18 and TRBJ2-5): NAGVMQNPRHLVRRRGQEARLRCSPMKGHSHVYWYRQLPEEGLKFMVYLQKENIIDESGMPKERFSAEFPKEGPSILRIQQVVRGDSAAYFCASSLGTSGKETQYFGPGTRLLVL.

The V gene is TRBV5-1, the J gene TRBJ2-3; 7 positions agree with TRBD2. The CDR3 runs 15 residues. The trim removed 8 bases at V and 5 bases at J, leaving 14 bases unmatched. From germline, CDR1 is SGHRS and CDR2 YFSETQ. This CDR3 is CASDNGGGVRDTQYF. DNA for the CDR3: TGCGCCAGTGATAACGGTGGGGGGGTGAGAGATACGCAGTATTTT.

This chain links TRBV4-2 with TRBJ2-3, with 13 bases matching TRBD2. The germline V gene encodes CDR1 LGHNA and CDR2 YNFKEQ. V lost 4 bases to trimming and J lost 1 base; unmatched junction nucleotides: 14. The CDR3 contains 20 residues. As DNA, the CDR3 is TGTGCCAGCAGCCGAGGACTAGCGGGAGATTATGTCCGGGGCACAGATACGCAGTATTTT. Amino acids: CASSRGLAGDYVRGTDTQYF.

The V and J genes are TRBV5-1 and TRBJ1-4, with 8 bases lining up with TRBD1. The germline CDR1 and CDR2 sequences are SGHRS and YFSETQ. Unmatched junction bases numbered 5, after V lost 5 bases and J lost 8 bases. This CDR3 is built from 13 residues. The CDR3 region is CASRDRVDEKLFF. As DNA, the CDR3 is TGCGCCAGCAGGGACAGGGTTGACGAAAAACTGTTTTTT.

The chain links TRBV19 to TRBJ1-1; weak D call: TRBD1 (5 bases). The V end lost 5 bases, the J end lost 3 bases, and 10 bases lay between the germline ends. The CDR3 has 13 amino acids. Germline V CDR1 and CDR2: LNHDA, SQIVND (reference sequence). The CDR3, as DNA: TGTGCCAGTAGTCTCGACAGCTACACTGAAGCTTTCTTT. It yields the protein CASSLDSYTEAFF.